This T cell receptor beta chain was identified during a study of long-term antiretroviral therapy in people with HIV. Notes on this clone: As yet, its antigen is unknown.

Trimming took 4 bases from V and 4 from J; bases not matched to a gene: 9. Germline values: CDR1 SGHTA, CDR2 FQGNSA. This CDR3 spans 15 amino acids. Whole-study results and caveats: At every time point, clones expanded before ART dominated the repertoire.

It was version v3.0 of the immunoSEQ assay that was run at survey level. Only in-frame clones appear in the TCRdb table, and some are missing; sequencing was by immunoSEQ multiplex PCR. The sample holds tens of thousands of clones, roughly 85% seen once. The receptor was isolated from a woman under 40 with HIV. The source material was unsorted PBMCs, sampled approximately 2.9 years before starting antiretroviral therapy. The chain couples TRBV7-2 to TRBJ1-2; 7 bases agree with TRBD1. CDR3 residues: CASSSEIGQAYGYTF. The DNA for the CDR3 is TGTGCCAGCAGCTCCGAGATAGGACAGGCCTATGGCTACACCTTC.